Listed below are T cell receptor beta chains from one sample, sequenced in a study of blood T cell repertoires in COVID-19. Profiled with immunoSEQ multiplex PCR; TCRdb holds only in-frame clones, not every one. The table records some 150,000 clones, more than 75% of them present only once. The material sequenced was peripheral blood. The origin of the receptors is a man in his fifties or sixties who had recovered from COVID-19. Both conserved end residues are part of each CDR3. Expanded clones are given a class, and other clones once, few, many or no size at all.

V: TRBV5-5; J: TRBJ2-7; size: few; CDR3: CASSFGDTFYEQYF
V: TRBV7-2; J: TRBJ2-1; size: NA; CDR3: CASSPSSGSYNEQFF
V: TRBV5-6; J: TRBJ1-5; size: NA; CDR3: CASSYQSRGNQPQHF
V: TRBV11-2; J: TRBJ1-3; size: NA; CDR3: CASNRWGGDGNTIYF
V: TRBV5-6; J: TRBJ1-1; size: NA; CDR3: CASSLGSAEAFF
V: TRBV5-5; J: TRBJ1-4; size: NA; CDR3: CASSSPTGGSSEKLFF
V: TRBV9; J: TRBJ2-1; size: NA; CDR3: CASSVAAGVGQEQFF
V: TRBV7-8; J: TRBJ1-1; size: NA; CDR3: CASSLGGRMAEAFF
V: TRBV11-2; J: TRBJ2-7; size: NA; CDR3: CASSLGTANSYEQYF
V: TRBV15; J: TRBJ1-4; size: NA; CDR3: CATSRVGGDEKLFF
V: TRBV19; J: TRBJ2-2; size: NA; CDR3: CASSIETQRITGELFF
V: TRBV5-1; J: TRBJ2-5; size: NA; CDR3: CASSRTSGGAVQETQYF
V: TRBV6-1; J: TRBJ1-2; size: NA; CDR3: CASSEGQGGLYGYTF
V: TRBV7-2; J: TRBJ1-5; size: NA; CDR3: CASSTYGGLEQPQHF
V: TRBV4-1; J: TRBJ2-6; size: NA; CDR3: CASSQEGTSGANVLTF
V: TRBV10-2; J: TRBJ1-3; size: NA; CDR3: CASSSGTGVRGLYF
V: TRBV5-5; J: TRBJ1-1; size: NA; CDR3: CASSWSPGQNTEAFF
V: TRBV5-4; J: TRBJ2-1; size: NA; CDR3: CASSLGGTGKDEQFF
V: TRBV11-3; J: TRBJ1-1; size: NA; CDR3: CASSFPWAGLTEAFF
V: TRBV19; J: TRBJ1-2; size: NA; CDR3: CASTTTDSLPYGYTF
V: TRBV5-5; J: TRBJ2-3; size: NA; CDR3: CASSLGASDTQYF
V: TRBV2; J: TRBJ2-7; size: NA; CDR3: CASRISTYEQYF
V: TRBV12-5; J: TRBJ1-2; size: NA; CDR3: CASGLGTGGNGYTF
V: TRBV6-4; J: TRBJ2-3; size: NA; CDR3: CASSDSASGGADTQYF
V: TRBV5-6; J: TRBJ2-3; size: NA; CDR3: CASSLGQGRGNTQYF
V: TRBV13; J: TRBJ1-1; size: NA; CDR3: CASNRWARVPDREMNTEAFF
V: TRBV7-2; J: TRBJ2-7; size: NA; CDR3: CASSSINGGYEQYF
V: TRBV12-3/TRBV12-4; J: TRBJ1-2; size: NA; CDR3: CASSLRGYGYTF